Sequencing of this T cell receptor (beta chain) was carried out in a study of T-cell reconstitution after alpha-beta-depleted transplantation in children. Study results and caveats: One year after transplant, T-cell counts and diversity came mostly from newly produced T cells. Two months or so post-transplant, alpha-beta T cells reportedly derived from several hundred expanded graft clones. For some patients, TCRbeta diversity was high at day 60 because of recipient T cells and thymic progenitors that survived.

To note about this clonotype: Its matching antigen is unknown.

Unique molecular identifiers were incorporated into the prepared TCRbeta library. A single record per CDR3 protein comes from TCRdb applying MiXCR to the PCR reads. The table has tens of thousands of distinct CDR3 sequences, approximately 6.5% seen once. CDR3 length: 14 amino acids. The germline gives CDR1 SGHRS, CDR2 YFSETQ. V was trimmed by 2 bases and J by 4 bases, leaving 12 bases between them. This sequence was found in a child younger than two who had a stem cell transplant for acute myeloid leukemia, so the T cells may come from the graft donor. The rearrangement links TRBV5-1 to TRBJ1-1, with a weak D call TRBD1 (5 bases). The sequenced sample was peripheral blood, obtained 60 days after TCRalphabeta/CD19-depleted stem cell transplant. CDR3 nucleotide sequence: TGCGCCAGCAGCTTTACAGATAGGGGCACTGAAGCTTTCTTT. Its translation is CASSFTDRGTEAFF.